This T cell receptor (beta chain) was recorded in a study of blood T cell repertoires in COVID-19 (dated by TCRdb to 2020 to 2022). About the full investigation: The collaborator samples originated in the United States, Italy and Spain and spanned the acute and convalescent phases of COVID-19. The material from the prospective study consisted of cDNA or gDNA derived from T cells, B-cell-depleted T cells, or PBMCs. The dataset comprised deeply sampled blood TCRbeta repertoires from subjects exposed to, actively infected with, or recovered from COVID-19. The repertoires were made available in a free public database intended to serve as a resource for research on the immune response to SARS-CoV-2. Samples were obtained from the ongoing ImmuneRACE study (first 160 participants) and from over 1,000 subjects provided by 6 global collaborators. Nearly every sample came with metadata listing a de-identified subject ID, COVID-19 status, age in years and sex. Where HLA class I and class II types were available, the types were taken from metadata supplied by the sample provider, not from assay-based typing. What the study reported, not specific to this receptor: The quantity of clinical and demographic metadata differed by source and by participant and was supplied without curation.

Participants in the prospective study were enrolled through a virtual design, were aged 18 to 89 years, and lived in 20 to 30 United States geographic areas. In the prospective study, participants were assigned to cohorts based on the clinical history participants reported in a screening survey and a study questionnaire. Recovered participants in ImmuneRACE Cohort 3 were defined as having two consecutive negative NP/OP PCR tests, clearance from a healthcare professional, or resolution of symptoms. Each participant in the prospective study had whole blood, serum and a nasopharyngeal or oropharyngeal swab collected by mobile phlebotomists. Additional blood draws and questionnaires over a 2-month period could optionally be provided by prospective study participants. Before DNA extraction, prospective study blood samples were shipped either frozen or at room temperature. In the case of this clone: This receptor's antigen is unknown. No much larger clonotype is one base removed from it; base qualities were not supplied.

TCRbeta CDR3 regions were amplified from genomic DNA using the immunoSEQ Assay, a bias-controlled multiplex PCR. On the study's bioinformatics: The number of nucleated cells in each sample was estimated by amplification of reference gene primers within the assay. To quantify the absolute abundance of each unique TCRbeta CDR3 rearrangement, sequence reads were collapsed and filtered. For each sample, productive Simpson clonality was calculated as the square root of Simpson's diversity index over productive rearrangements. TCRdb retrieved this table from immuneACCESS and kept in-frame rearrangements only. Not all clones are present; in checked studies, unresolved V genes account for under half, and no reason is known for the remainder. V and J calls and clone size are those listed in that table; D and trimming were worked out from the DNA. Here the sample has approximately 180,000 clones; around 83% occur a single time. Roughly 6% of the sample rests with the top ten.

CDR1 and CDR2 are drawn from the germline V gene (reference sequence): SGHAT, FQDESV. The CDR3 spans 14 residues, from the cysteine through the phenylalanine. Only the CDR3 part of the read is kept: 42 bases, read in frame from the first base. V gives up 2 bases and J gives up 4 bases, and the segment between their germline ends measures 11 bases. Material for sequencing was PBMCs or T cells enriched from blood (not recorded which). This receptor was identified in a man in his forties who had recovered from COVID-19. This receptor chain uses TRBV11-1 and TRBJ1-1, with no D gene named confidently. The DNA sequence is TGTGCCAGCAGCTTAATCTCGGGGATCACTGAAGCTTTCTTT. The encoded protein is CASSLISGITEAFF.